In its sample, the clone carrying this T cell receptor beta chain was seen once. Its antigen is unidentified. This specimen comes from a study of T cell responses to AZD1222 COVID-19 vaccine. General observations from the study: The donor group comprised mostly white British people and more females; the analysis possibly underestimated clonal diversity.

The repertoire was sequenced with immunoSEQ multiplex PCR; TCRdb's copy has only in-frame clones and lacks some. This table holds 90,000 to 120,000 clones, about nine tenths found once. CDR1 is MRHNA and CDR2 is SNTAGT in the germline V gene. V was cut by 8 bases and J by 5 bases, with 6 bases left in between. The CDR3 is made up of 10 amino acids. The J gene is TRBJ1-1, the V gene TRBV6-4; no reliable D call. The receptor's source is an adult in good health. The source was peripheral blood, collected on day 0 of AZD1222 vaccination. CDR3 loop: CASERTEAFF. CDR3 nucleotides: TGTGCCAGCGAGAGAACTGAAGCTTTCTTT.